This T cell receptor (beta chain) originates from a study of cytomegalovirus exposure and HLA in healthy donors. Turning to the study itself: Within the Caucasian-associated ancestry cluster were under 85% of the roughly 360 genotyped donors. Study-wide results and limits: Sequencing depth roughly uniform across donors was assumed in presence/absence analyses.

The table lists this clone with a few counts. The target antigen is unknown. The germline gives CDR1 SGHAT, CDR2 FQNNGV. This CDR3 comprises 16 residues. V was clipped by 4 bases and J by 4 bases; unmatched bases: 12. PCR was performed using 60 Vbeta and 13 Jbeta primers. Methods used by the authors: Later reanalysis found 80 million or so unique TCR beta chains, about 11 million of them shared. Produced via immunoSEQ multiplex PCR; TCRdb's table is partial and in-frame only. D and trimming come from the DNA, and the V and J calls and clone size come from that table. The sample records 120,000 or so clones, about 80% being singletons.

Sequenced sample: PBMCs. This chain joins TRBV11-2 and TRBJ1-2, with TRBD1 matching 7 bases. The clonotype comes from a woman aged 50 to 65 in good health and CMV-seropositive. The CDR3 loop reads CASSSSPAGGSYGYTF. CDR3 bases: TGTGCCAGCAGCTCGAGCCCGGCAGGGGGGTCCTATGGCTACACCTTC.